This TCR beta chain was identified during a study of beta chain features in type 1 diabetes. In the study overall: No patient-donor differences in age, gender, total cells or subset yield.

The CDR3 length is 15 residues. The germline V and J ends were trimmed by 3 bases and 2 bases, with 12 bases remaining between them. Germline CDR1 KGHSH, CDR2 LQKENI. Sequenced material consisted of expressed TCRB transcripts (all of the isolated RNA was reverse transcribed). It was found that naive, central memory and regulatory T cell samples averaged around 3.7 million reads. TCRdb keeps only in-frame clones here, not all; method: immunoSEQ multiplex PCR. The sample carries approximately 250,000 clones, about 10% recorded once. This clone has only a few counts. Antigen unknown. The collection from each donor was one heparinised blood draw averaging around 120 mL. Study results and limitations: Relative to healthy donors, patients appeared to have naive, central memory and Treg TCRB repertoires that were more similar.

The specimen was naive CD4+ T cells from blood. The clonotype originates from a woman younger than 35 in good health. The V and J genes are TRBV18 and TRBJ2-3; D gene uncertain. CDR3 sequence: CASSPARTDTDTQYF. In nucleotides, the CDR3 is TGTGCCAGCTCACCGGCTAGAACGGACACAGATACGCAGTATTTT.